These 11 T cell receptor beta chains originate from one sample sequenced in a study of identical twins. TCRdb reprocessed the 5' RACE reads via MiXCR and lists one record per CDR3 protein. The sample has about 660,000 distinct CDR3 sequences; less than 10% are singletons. This same sample was also part of a study on yellow fever vaccine responses in identical twins.

Input material: PBMCs. These receptors were taken from a woman under 30 in good health.

This clonotype was detected once. The chain links TRBV20-1 to TRBJ1-2, with D uncertain. CDR1 is DFQATT and CDR2 is SNEGSKA in the germline V gene (reference sequence). The V end lost 2 bases, the J end lost 1 base, and 11 bases lay between the germline ends. The CDR3 has 14 residues. Here the CDR3 reads CSARTLPNNYGYTF. DNA for the CDR3: TGCAGTGCTAGAACCTTGCCTAATAACTATGGCTACACCTTC.

This clonotype was picked up many times. The rearrangement links TRBV2 to TRBJ1-2; D is unresolved. The V end lost 3 bases, the J end lost 4 bases, and 12 bases lay between the germline ends. The germline gives CDR1 SNHLY, CDR2 FYNNEI. CDR3 size: 14 residues. The CDR3 DNA is TGTGCCAGCAGTGAGGGAGCGCACTTCTATGGCTACACCTTC. This codes for CASSEGAHFYGYTF.

The chain employs TRBV15 and TRBJ2-1; maybe TRBD2 (6 bases). The length of the CDR3 is 14 residues. Germline V gives CDR1 LNHNV, CDR2 YYDKDF (reference sequence). Trimming removed 6 bases from V and 6 bases from J, with 15 bases in between. The CDR3 nucleotides read TGTGCCACCAGGACCGGGACTGCGGCCAATGAGCAGTTCTTC. It yields the protein CATRTGTAANEQFF.

This chain links TRBV24-1 with TRBJ2-3, with 8 positions matching TRBD1. From germline, CDR1 is KGHDR and CDR2 SFDVKD. The CDR3 runs to 15 residues. With V trimmed by 5 bases and J by 3 bases, 6 bases remained unmatched. The CDR3: CATSGQGAGTDTQYF. The CDR3 DNA is TGTGCCACCAGTGGTCAGGGGGCTGGGACAGATACGCAGTATTTT.

This clonotype occurred a few times. This chain connects TRBV29-1 to TRBJ2-3; TRBD1 aligns across 8 bases. Germline CDR1 reads SQVTM; CDR2 reads ANQGSEA. The ends lost 3 bases at V and 3 bases at J; junction bases unmatched: 5. The CDR3 consists of 14 residues. CDR3 sequence (DNA): TGCAGCGTTGAGGGCAGGGGGCGAACAGATACGCAGTATTTT. Amino acids: CSVEGRGRTDTQYF.

This clonotype occurred a few times. The chain recombines TRBV6-1 with TRBJ1-5, with no clear D. The CDR3 has 14 amino acids. Trimming removed 6 bases from V and 5 bases from J, with 14 bases in between. Looked up from germline, CDR1 is MNHNS and CDR2 is SASEGT. CDR3 nucleotide sequence: TGTGCCAGCAGAATCCGGCAGGCCGATCAGCCCCAGCATTTT. Translation: CASRIRQADQPQHF.

This clonotype was observed many times. The CDR3: CSVDLGVRENTEAFF. The CDR3 bases are TGCAGCGTTGACCTAGGGGTACGAGAGAACACTGAAGCTTTCTTT. V is TRBV29-1 and J is TRBJ1-1, with a weak D call TRBD1 (5 bases). The CDR3 covers 15 residues. Germline CDR1 SQVTM, CDR2 ANQGSEA. Trimming took 3 bases from V and 1 from J, leaving 15 bases between them. The full variable domain, with the rest looked up from reference TRBV29-1 and TRBJ1-1, is SAVISQKPSRDICQRGTSLTIQCQVDSQVTMMFWYRQQPGQSLTLIATANQGSEATYESGFVIDKFPISRPNLTFSTLTVSNMSPEDSSIYLCSVDLGVRENTEAFFGQGTRLTVV.

This clonotype turned up a few times. CDR3: CSVRTSGENIQYF. CDR3 DNA: TGCAGTGTAAGGACTAGCGGGGAAAACATTCAGTACTTC. The chain links TRBV20-1 to TRBJ2-4; 12 bases map to TRBD2. The CDR3 totals 13 residues. Germline trimming cut 7 bases from V and 5 bases from J; bases unmatched to any gene: 3. CDR1 is DFQATT and CDR2 is SNEGSKA in the germline V gene (reference sequence).

V and J are TRBV5-8 and TRBJ1-1; possibly TRBD1 for D (5 bases). The CDR3 has 13 residues. V was pared by 2 bases and J by 11 bases, with 16 bases between. CDR1 SGHTS and CDR2 YDEGEE come from the germline V gene. The CDR3 sequence is CASSLVGVARAFF. The CDR3 DNA reads as TGTGCCAGCAGCTTAGTAGGGGTCGCGAGGGCTTTCTTT.

The rearrangement joins TRBV5-1 to TRBJ2-3, with a possible D match to TRBD1 (6 bases). V gave up 0 bases and J gave up 0 bases, with 8 bases separating them. Germline V lookup: CDR1 SGHRS, CDR2 YFSETQ. CDR3 length equals 15 residues. CDR3 amino acids: CASSLDTGSTDTQYF. The CDR3 DNA follows: TGCGCCAGCAGCTTGGATACAGGGAGCACAGATACGCAGTATTTT.

This clonotype was counted only a few times. The chain carries TRBV18 and TRBJ1-2; no reliable D call. Germline-derived CDR1 and CDR2 are KGHSH and LQKENI. This CDR3 is built from 15 residues. The ends were cut back, 1 base at V and 3 bases at J, with 12 bases in the middle. In DNA form, the CDR3 reads TGTGCCAGCTCACCACTGGAGGGAACGGACTATGGCTACACCTTC. Translation gives CASSPLEGTDYGYTF.